This T cell receptor (beta chain) was sequenced for a study of T cell responses to AZD1222 COVID-19 vaccine. Study-level findings and limits: Clonal diversity was possibly underestimated, and white British individuals and females predominated among donors. Targets within unmutated variant regions were reportedly found for nearly half of spike-specific TCRs.

CDR3 length: 14 residues. The J segment lost 9 bases and the V segment lost 0 bases, leaving 5 bases of the junction unmatched. Looked up from germline, CDR1 is MNHEY and CDR2 is SVGAGI. The method was immunoSEQ multiplex PCR; TCRdb's version includes in-frame clones alone and lacks a portion of them. The top ten hold approximately 1.5% of the sample, which has 200,000 to 250,000 clones, roughly 94% seen once. A remark on this clone: The antigen is not known.

This clonotype originated in an adult who received the MenACWY meningococcal vaccine as a control. Material: peripheral blood, obtained 28 days after the second dose of the MenACWY control vaccine. This chain uses TRBV6-5 with TRBJ1-1, with 9 bases aligning to TRBD1. This CDR3 reads CASSYSRGTGQAFF. The CDR3 DNA reads TGTGCCAGCAGTTACTCAAGAGGGACAGGGCAAGCTTTCTTT.